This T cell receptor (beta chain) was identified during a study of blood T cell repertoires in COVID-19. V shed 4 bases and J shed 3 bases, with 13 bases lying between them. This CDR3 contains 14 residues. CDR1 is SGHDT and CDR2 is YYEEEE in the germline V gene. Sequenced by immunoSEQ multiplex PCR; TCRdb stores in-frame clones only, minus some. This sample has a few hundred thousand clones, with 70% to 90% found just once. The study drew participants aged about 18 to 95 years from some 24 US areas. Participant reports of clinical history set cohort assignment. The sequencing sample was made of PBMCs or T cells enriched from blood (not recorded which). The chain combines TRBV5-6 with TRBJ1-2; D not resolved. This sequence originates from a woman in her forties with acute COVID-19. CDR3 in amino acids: CASSPIGEYYGYTF. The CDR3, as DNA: TGTGCCAGCAGCCCCATCGGGGAATACTATGGCTACACCTTC.